The clone carrying this T cell receptor beta chain was observed many times. From roughly 0.5 ug total RNA, TCR beta cDNA was generated with a primer in the constant region. Slightly modified ARM-PCR served as the procedure for the TCR beta libraries. These libraries came from three rounds of nested multiplex PCR. The opening two PCR rounds, around 11 cycles each, paired TRBV1-TRBV30 forward primers with a C-beta reverse primer. One entry per CDR3 protein results from TCRdb running MiXCR on the multiplex PCR reads. Altogether approximately 110,000 distinct CDR3 sequences are present, 64% being singletons, with the ten largest covering approximately 8.9%. Investigators took RNA and DNA out together from 20-30 mg of unsorted bulk tissue. The data stem from a study of tumor-infiltrating lymphocytes in primary liver carcinoma. The CDR3 is 16 residues long. The V and J ends lost 4 bases and 3 bases, in that order; junction bases with no gene match: 5. Germline CDR1 reads MDHEN; CDR2 reads SYDVKM.

The origin of this receptor is a woman aged 60-75 years with primary liver carcinoma and hepatitis B virus infection. The sequenced sample consisted of liver tumor tissue from sampling region 3. Subset specified: tumor region T3, left-lateral pole. J is TRBJ2-4 and V is TRBV28; 11 positions agree with TRBD1. CDR3 amino acids: CASSSRGQGGKNIQYF. CDR3 nucleotides: TGTGCCAGCAGTTCCAGGGGACAGGGGGGCAAAAACATTCAGTACTTC. Full variable domain (rest looked up from reference TRBV28 and TRBJ2-4): DVKVTQSSRYLVKRTGEKVFLECVQDMDHENMFWYRQDPGLGLRLIYFSYDVKMKEKGDIPEGYSVSREKKERFSLILESASTNQTSMYLCASSSRGQGGKNIQYFGAGTRLSVL.